This entry concerns a single T cell receptor beta chain. No cognate antigen has been identified for it. No qualities accompany the bases; no much larger clone lies one base away. These data originate in a study of T cells in placental villitis. About the full investigation: Placental TCR-beta repertoires were compared across villitis of unknown etiology, gestational-age-matched unaffected controls, and infectious villitis in order to test an allograft-versus-infection hypothesis. Findings and caveats that apply to the study as a whole: Higher CMV-specific clone frequencies were found in infectious CMV cases than in villitis of unknown etiology (around 0.011 vs 0.00091), and no difference in CMV-specific clone frequencies was seen between villitis of unknown etiology and controls. Bulk tissue sequencing could not distinguish helper, regulatory or cytotoxic T cells, nor maternal versus fetal T cells, and excluded gamma-delta receptors. Because the paraffin blocks included small amounts of decidua, some of the captured T cells, particularly in controls, may have been decidual rather than villous infiltrates.

The immunoSEQ v4 bias-controlled multiplex PCR assay, performed blinded to group allocation, was used to amplify TCR-beta CDR3 regions from genomic DNA. To estimate the quantities of nucleated cells and T cells in each sample, reference gene primers were added alongside the TCR-beta primers. Sequencing of the libraries was performed on an Illumina MiSeq with a 100-cycle paired-end protocol. The study's processing was this. Diversity and richness were calculated in immunoSEQ Analyzer software; richness by iChao1, clonality based on Pielou evenness and Shannon diversity (0-1, higher means less diverse). Using confidence 3 and substitution 2, CDR3 amino acid sequences together with their V/J genes were queried against VDJdb for CMV, EBV and influenza A specificities. The Morisita-Horn index was used to assess how much TCR-beta amino acid clonotypes overlapped between the villitis of unknown etiology, infectious villitis and control repertoires. TCRdb holds this immuneACCESS table with in-frame rearrangements only. Some clones are missing; in checked studies, unresolved V genes explain under half, and the rest has no known cause. The DNA was the basis for D and trimming; V, J and clone size are from that table. This sample holds about 3,100 clones; around 79% were observed only once. Under 20% of the sample is taken by the ten largest.

Five infectious villitis placentae, four with confirmed cytomegalovirus and one with Toxoplasma gondii, were included and were not matched to other groups. The mothers in the infectious villitis group were younger, carried smaller fetuses, and either delivered preterm or experienced intrauterine demise in a couple of cases. Placentae were collected after delivery and examined grossly and histologically before archival tissue was selected. Five 10-micron scrolls were cut from each FFPE block, and DNA was then isolated using the AllPrep DNA/RNA FFPE Tissue kit. DNA concentration and purity were evaluated by NanoDrop, whereas RNA quality was assessed on a Bioanalyzer. The sequence was collected from a human patient with infectious villitis; the placental T cells may come from both mother and fetus. The sequenced sample consisted of placental tissue containing maternal and fetal cells.

The CDR3 loop reads CSVERPPDGYTF. At the DNA level, the sequence is TGCAGCGTTGAACGTCCCCCGGACGGCTACACCTTC. The rearranged segments are TRBV29-1 and TRBJ1-2, with the D gene not confidently named. Trimming takes 2 bases from V and 8 bases from J, and the germline ends sit 12 bases apart. From cysteine to phenylalanine, the CDR3 is 12 amino acids long. The read is trimmed to its CDR3 DNA, 36 bases read in frame from base 1. For CDR1 and CDR2, the germline V gene lists SQVTM and ANQGSEA.